This TCR beta chain was identified during a study of blood T cells in healthy people across ages. Study-level points and caveats: Roughly linearly, TCR beta diversity per million T cells fell as age increased.

The individuals who served as donors were healthy Caucasians living in Russia, aged about 6 to 95. Points on this clonotype: Its antigen is undetermined.

Using a J-beta primer mix together with a sample-barcoded 5' primer, a second PCR was run for roughly 6 to 11 cycles. One entry per CDR3 protein results from TCRdb running MiXCR on the 5' RACE reads. The table includes fewer than 1.5 million distinct CDR3 sequences, roughly 45% detected once. The length of the CDR3 is 14 residues. Germline lookup yields CDR1 SEHNR and CDR2 FQNEAQ (reference sequence). Trimming took off 3 bases at V and 3 bases at J, with 12 bases between the two ends. The sample consisted of blood. The receptor was isolated from a woman between 18 and 30 years old in good health. This chain joins TRBV7-9 and TRBJ2-7; no reliable D call. DNA of the CDR3: TGTGCCAGCAGCTTTAGGGAAAGGGACTACGAGCAGTACTTC. Protein: CASSFRERDYEQYF.